This TCR beta chain was recorded in a study of cytomegalovirus exposure and HLA in healthy donors. Sequenced by immunoSEQ multiplex PCR; TCRdb stores in-frame clones only, minus some. The table has over 110,000 clones, 84% seen once. This clone was counted a few times. CDR1 and CDR2 from the germline V gene are MNHNS and SASEGT. J was trimmed by 3 bases and V by 6 bases; bases with no gene match: 4. This CDR3 comprises 14 residues. The sequence was obtained from a woman in her 30s in good health and CMV-seronegative. The chain couples TRBV6-1 to TRBJ1-1, with 10 bases that match TRBD1. The source material was PBMCs. CDR3 sequence reads: CASRTGGAHTEAFF. CDR3 coding DNA: TGTGCCAGCAGGACAGGGGGCGCCCACACTGAAGCTTTCTTT.